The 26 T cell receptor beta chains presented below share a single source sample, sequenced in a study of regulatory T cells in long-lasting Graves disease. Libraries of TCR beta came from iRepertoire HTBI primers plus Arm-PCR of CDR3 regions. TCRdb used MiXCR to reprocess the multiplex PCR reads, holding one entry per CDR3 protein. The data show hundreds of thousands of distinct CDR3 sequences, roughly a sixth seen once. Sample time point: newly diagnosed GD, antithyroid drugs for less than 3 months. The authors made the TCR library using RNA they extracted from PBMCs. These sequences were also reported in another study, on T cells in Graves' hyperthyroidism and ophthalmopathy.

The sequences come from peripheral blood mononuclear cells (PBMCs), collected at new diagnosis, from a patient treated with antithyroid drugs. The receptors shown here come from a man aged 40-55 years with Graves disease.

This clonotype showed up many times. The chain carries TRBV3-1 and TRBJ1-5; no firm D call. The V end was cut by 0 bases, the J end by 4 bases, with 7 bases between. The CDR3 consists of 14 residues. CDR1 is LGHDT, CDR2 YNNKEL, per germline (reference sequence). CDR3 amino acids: CASSQDLSNQPQHF. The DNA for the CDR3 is TGTGCCAGCAGCCAAGATCTAAGTAATCAGCCCCAGCATTTT.

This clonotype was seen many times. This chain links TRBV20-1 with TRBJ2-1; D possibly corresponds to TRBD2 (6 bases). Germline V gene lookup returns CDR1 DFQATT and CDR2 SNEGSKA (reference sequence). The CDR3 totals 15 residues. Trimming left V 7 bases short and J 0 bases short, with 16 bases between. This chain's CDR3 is CSEAGLRGSYNEQFF. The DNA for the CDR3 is TGCAGTGAGGCCGGTTTGCGGGGCTCCTACAATGAGCAGTTCTTC.

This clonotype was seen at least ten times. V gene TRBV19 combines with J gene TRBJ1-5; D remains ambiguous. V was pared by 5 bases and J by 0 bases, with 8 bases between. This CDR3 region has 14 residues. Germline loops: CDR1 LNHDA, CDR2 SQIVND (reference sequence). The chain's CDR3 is CASSSLYSNQPQHF. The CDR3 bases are TGTGCCAGTAGTTCTTTGTATAGCAATCAGCCCCAGCATTTT.

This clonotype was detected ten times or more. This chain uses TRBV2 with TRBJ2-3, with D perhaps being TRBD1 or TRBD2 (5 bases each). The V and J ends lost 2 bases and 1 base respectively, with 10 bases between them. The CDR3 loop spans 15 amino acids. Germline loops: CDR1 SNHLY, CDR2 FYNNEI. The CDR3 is CASSELLGGTDTQYF. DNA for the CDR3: TGTGCCAGCAGTGAATTGCTGGGGGGCACAGATACGCAGTATTTT.

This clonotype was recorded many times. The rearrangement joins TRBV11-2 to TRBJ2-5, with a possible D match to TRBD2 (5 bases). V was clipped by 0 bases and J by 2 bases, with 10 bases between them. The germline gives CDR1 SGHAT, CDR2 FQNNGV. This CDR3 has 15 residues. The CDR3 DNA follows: TGTGCCAGCAGCTTAGATCTGACTATGCAAGAGACCCAGTACTTC. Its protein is CASSLDLTMQETQYF.

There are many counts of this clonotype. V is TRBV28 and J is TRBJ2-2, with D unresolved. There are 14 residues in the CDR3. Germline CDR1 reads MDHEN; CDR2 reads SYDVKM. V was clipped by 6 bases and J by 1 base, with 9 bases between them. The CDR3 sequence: CASSNPGNTGELFF. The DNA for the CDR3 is TGTGCCAGCAGCAACCCTGGGAACACCGGGGAGCTGTTTTTT. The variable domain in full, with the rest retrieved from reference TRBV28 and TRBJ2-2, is DVKVTQSSRYLVKRTGEKVFLECVQDMDHENMFWYRQDPGLGLRLIYFSYDVKMKEKGDIPEGYSVSREKKERFSLILESASTNQTSMYLCASSNPGNTGELFFGEGSRLTVL.

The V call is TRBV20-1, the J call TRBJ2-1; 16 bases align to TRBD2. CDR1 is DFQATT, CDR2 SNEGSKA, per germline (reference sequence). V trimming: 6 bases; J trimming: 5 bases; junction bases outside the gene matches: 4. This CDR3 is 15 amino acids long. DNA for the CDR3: TGCAGTGCCGGGACTAGCGGGGGGGGGAACAATGAGCAGTTCTTC. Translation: CSAGTSGGGNNEQFF.

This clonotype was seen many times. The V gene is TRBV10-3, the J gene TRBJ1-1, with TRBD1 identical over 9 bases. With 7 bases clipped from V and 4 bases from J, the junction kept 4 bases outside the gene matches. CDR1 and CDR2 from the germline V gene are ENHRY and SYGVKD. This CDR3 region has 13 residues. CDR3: CAITLDRGTEAFF. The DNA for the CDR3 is TGTGCCATCACCCTGGACAGGGGCACTGAAGCTTTCTTT.

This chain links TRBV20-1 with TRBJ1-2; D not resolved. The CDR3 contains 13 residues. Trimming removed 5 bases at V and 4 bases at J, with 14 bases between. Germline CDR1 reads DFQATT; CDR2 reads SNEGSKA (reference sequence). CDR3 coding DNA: TGCAGTGCTGCCCTTTTGGGTTTCTATGGCTACACCTTC. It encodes CSAALLGFYGYTF.

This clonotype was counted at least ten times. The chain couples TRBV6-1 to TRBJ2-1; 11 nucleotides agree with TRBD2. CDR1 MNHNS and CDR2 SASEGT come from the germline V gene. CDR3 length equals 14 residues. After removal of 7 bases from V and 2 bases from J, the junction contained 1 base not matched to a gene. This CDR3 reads CASTLAGAYNEQFF. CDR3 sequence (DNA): TGTGCCAGCACACTAGCGGGGGCCTACAATGAGCAGTTCTTC.

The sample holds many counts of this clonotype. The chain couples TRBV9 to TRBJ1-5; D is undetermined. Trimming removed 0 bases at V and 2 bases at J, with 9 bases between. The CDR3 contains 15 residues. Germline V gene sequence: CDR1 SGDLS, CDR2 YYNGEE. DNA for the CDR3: TGTGCCAGCAGCGTAGGCGGTCGGGGCAATCAGCCCCAGCATTTT. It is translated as CASSVGGRGNQPQHF.

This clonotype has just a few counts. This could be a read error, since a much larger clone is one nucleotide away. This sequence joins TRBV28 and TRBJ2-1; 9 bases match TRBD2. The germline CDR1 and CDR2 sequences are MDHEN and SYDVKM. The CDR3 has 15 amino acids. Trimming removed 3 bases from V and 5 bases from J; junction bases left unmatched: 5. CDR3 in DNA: TGTGCCAGCAGTTTGGGCGGGGGGGTTCACAATGAGCAGTTCTTC. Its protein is CASSLGGGVHNEQFF.

The CDR3 nucleotides are TGTGCCAGCAGCGTCGCGGGTAGCGGGGGGGTGACCGGGGAGCTGTTTTTT. Encoded protein: CASSVAGSGGVTGELFF. This chain uses TRBV9 with TRBJ2-2; TRBD2 matches at 11 bases. Germline-derived CDR1 and CDR2 are SGDLS and YYNGEE. This CDR3 region has 17 residues. V trimming: 2 bases; J trimming: 5 bases; junction bases outside the gene matches: 8.

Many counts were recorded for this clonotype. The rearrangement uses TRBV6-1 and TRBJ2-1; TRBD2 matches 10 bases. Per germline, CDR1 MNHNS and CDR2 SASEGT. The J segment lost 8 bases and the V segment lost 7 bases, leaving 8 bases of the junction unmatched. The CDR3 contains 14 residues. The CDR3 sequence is CASITSGGADEQFF. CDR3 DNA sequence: TGTGCCAGCATAACGAGCGGGGGGGCGGATGAGCAGTTCTTC.

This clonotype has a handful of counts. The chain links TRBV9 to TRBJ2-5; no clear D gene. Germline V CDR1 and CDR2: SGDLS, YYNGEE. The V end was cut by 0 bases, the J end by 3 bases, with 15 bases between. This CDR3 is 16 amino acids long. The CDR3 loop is CASSVGPLAREETQYF. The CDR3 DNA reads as TGTGCCAGCAGCGTAGGACCCCTCGCGAGAGAAGAGACCCAGTACTTC.

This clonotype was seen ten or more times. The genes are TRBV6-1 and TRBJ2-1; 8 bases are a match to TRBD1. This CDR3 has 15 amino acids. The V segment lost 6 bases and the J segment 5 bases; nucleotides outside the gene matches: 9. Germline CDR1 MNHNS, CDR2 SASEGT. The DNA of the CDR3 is TGTGCCAGCAGAGGCGCAGGGGGCAAGGACAATGAGCAGTTCTTC. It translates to CASRGAGGKDNEQFF.

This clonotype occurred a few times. This chain's CDR3 is CASSVAAGFTEAFF. CDR3 DNA sequence: TGTGCCAGCAGCGTAGCGGCAGGGTTCACTGAAGCTTTCTTT. The genes are TRBV9 and TRBJ1-1, with TRBD1 as a possible D gene (5 bases). Germline V CDR1 and CDR2: SGDLS, YYNGEE. The ends were cut back, 0 bases at V and 4 bases at J, with 10 bases in the middle. The CDR3 totals 14 residues.

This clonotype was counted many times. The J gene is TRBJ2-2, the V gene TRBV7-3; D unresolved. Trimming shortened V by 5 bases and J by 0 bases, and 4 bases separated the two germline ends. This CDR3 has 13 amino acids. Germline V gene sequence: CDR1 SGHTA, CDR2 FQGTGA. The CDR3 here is CASSPANTGELFF. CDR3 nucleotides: TGTGCCAGCAGCCCAGCGAACACCGGGGAGCTGTTTTTT.

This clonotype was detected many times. The CDR3 is CASSERSGGARETQYF. The DNA for the CDR3 is TGTGCCAGCAGTGAACGTAGCGGGGGGGCCAGAGAGACCCAGTACTTC. The chain combines TRBV2 with TRBJ2-1, with 11 bases that match TRBD2. The end of the DNA is better explained by TRBJ2-5, so the J call may be wrong. This CDR3 comprises 16 residues. Per germline, CDR1 SNHLY and CDR2 FYNNEI.

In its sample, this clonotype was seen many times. The CDR3 coding sequence is TGCGCCAGCAGCCAAGATAGAAAGGGGGACGGTGAAAAACTGTTTTTT. This gives the protein CASSQDRKGDGEKLFF. The V and J genes are TRBV4-3 and TRBJ1-4; tentatively, D is TRBD1 (6 bases). The CDR3 length is 16 residues. Germline V gives CDR1 LGHNA, CDR2 YSLEER. The V and J ends lost 0 bases and 7 bases respectively, with 15 bases between them.

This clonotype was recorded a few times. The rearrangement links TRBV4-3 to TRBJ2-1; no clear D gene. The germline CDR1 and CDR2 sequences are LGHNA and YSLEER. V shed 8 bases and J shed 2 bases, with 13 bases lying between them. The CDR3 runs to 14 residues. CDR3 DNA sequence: TGCGCCAGCGCCGGACGGACCACCTACAATGAGCAGTTCTTC. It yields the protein CASAGRTTYNEQFF.

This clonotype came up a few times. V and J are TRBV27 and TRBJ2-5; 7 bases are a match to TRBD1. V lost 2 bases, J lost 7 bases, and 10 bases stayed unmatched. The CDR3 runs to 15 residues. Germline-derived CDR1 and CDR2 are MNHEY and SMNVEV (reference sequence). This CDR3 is CASSLNRGLYGTQYF. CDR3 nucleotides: TGTGCCAGCAGTTTAAACAGGGGCCTATATGGGACCCAGTACTTC.

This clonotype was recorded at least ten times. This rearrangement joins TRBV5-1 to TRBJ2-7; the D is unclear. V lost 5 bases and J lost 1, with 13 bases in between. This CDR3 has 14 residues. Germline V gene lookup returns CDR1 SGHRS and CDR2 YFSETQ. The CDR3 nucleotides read TGCGCCAGCAGGGAAGGACCACTATCCTACGAGCAGTACTTC. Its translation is CASREGPLSYEQYF.

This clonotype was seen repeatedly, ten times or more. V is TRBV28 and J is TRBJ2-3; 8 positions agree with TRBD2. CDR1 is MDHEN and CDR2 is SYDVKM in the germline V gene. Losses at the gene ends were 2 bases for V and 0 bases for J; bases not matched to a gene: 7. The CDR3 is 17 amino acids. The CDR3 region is CASSLRSGGASTDTQYF. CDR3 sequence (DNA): TGTGCCAGCAGTTTAAGGAGCGGGGGTGCTAGCACAGATACGCAGTATTTT.

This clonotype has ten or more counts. The CDR3, as DNA: TGTGCCAGCAGCTTGATTGGCAGAAGCTCCTACGAGCAGTACTTC. This encodes CASSLIGRSSYEQYF. The rearrangement joins TRBV11-2 to TRBJ2-7; no clear D. Looked up from germline, CDR1 is SGHAT and CDR2 is FQNNGV. Trimming left V 3 bases short and J 0 bases short, with 12 bases between. The CDR3 length is 15 residues.

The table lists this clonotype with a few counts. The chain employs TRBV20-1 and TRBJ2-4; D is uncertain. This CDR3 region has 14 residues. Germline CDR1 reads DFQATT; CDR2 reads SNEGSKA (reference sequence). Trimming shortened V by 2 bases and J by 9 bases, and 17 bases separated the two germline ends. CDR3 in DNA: TGCAGTGCTAGAAGGAGAGGACGCGTTGGCATTCAGTACTTC. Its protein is CSARRRGRVGIQYF.